This entry is about one T cell receptor beta chain. Its antigen is unidentified. CDR3 size: 15 residues. Deletions cut 0 bases from V and 0 bases from J, with 9 bases between. Per the germline V gene, CDR1 is SGDLS and CDR2 is YYNGEE. The method was immunoSEQ multiplex PCR; TCRdb's version includes in-frame clones alone and lacks a portion of them. The sample lists tens of thousands of clones, about 88% occurring once. This specimen comes from a study of OX40 agonist ivuxolimab in advanced cancers. Study-wide background: Participants could have had prior anti-PD-1, anti-PD-L1 or anti-CTLA-4 therapy, and 40% had some.

General study results and limits: Some patients who did not respond also had low normalized T-cell clonal expansion.

The TCR originated in an adult with an advanced solid tumor such as melanoma, head and neck, liver or kidney cancer. The gene calls are TRBV9 and TRBJ1-1; D gene ambiguous. Sequenced material: CD4+ or CD8+ T cells sorted from blood, taken in a trial of the OX40 agonist ivuxolimab. As DNA, the CDR3 is TGTGCCAGCAGCGTAGGGGCTGGGGTGAACACTGAAGCTTTCTTT. Amino acids: CASSVGAGVNTEAFF. The entire variable domain, with the rest obtained from reference TRBV9 and TRBJ1-1, is as follows: DSGVTQTPKHLITATGQRVTLRCSPRSGDLSVYWYQQSLDQGLQFLIQYYNGEERAKGNILERFSAQQFPDLHSELNLSSLELGDSALYFCASSVGAGVNTEAFFGQGTRLTVV.